The 24 T cell receptor beta chains below all came from one sample that was sequenced in a study of tumor and adjacent non-tumor tissue in lung cancer. TCRbeta libraries were built with three rounds of nested PCR, modified from ARM-PCR. TCRdb re-called the multiplex PCR reads with MiXCR, one entry per CDR3 protein. The sample consists of about 80,000 distinct CDR3 sequences, approximately 71% of them appearing once. The template was RNA from unsorted bulk tissue. Material: lung tumor tissue. The receptors were gathered from a woman aged 70-85 years with non-small cell lung cancer.

J is TRBJ2-7 and V is TRBV5-1, with a possible D match to TRBD2 (5 bases). Germline CDR1 is SGHRS and CDR2 is YFSETQ. The ends were cut back, 1 base at V and 3 bases at J, with 14 bases in the middle. The CDR3 is 15 residues long. The CDR3: CASSLISEGHYEQYF. DNA for the CDR3: TGCGCCAGCAGCTTGATTTCTGAGGGCCACTACGAGCAGTACTTC.

CDR3 sequence: CATSQGASGFQPQHF. Written as DNA, the CDR3 is TGTGCCACCAGTCAGGGGGCAAGTGGGTTTCAGCCCCAGCATTTT. The V call is TRBV15, the J call TRBJ1-5; 8 nucleotides match TRBD1. Germline V lookup: CDR1 LNHNV, CDR2 YYDKDF (reference sequence). This CDR3 region has 15 residues. V was clipped by 6 bases and J by 6 bases; unmatched bases: 10.

With regard to this clonotype: A read error may account for a junction end that differs from germline. The chain employs TRBV20-1 and TRBJ2-3; 7 bases are shared with TRBD1. The CDR3 is 16 residues long. Germline V gene lookup returns CDR1 DFQATT and CDR2 SNEGSKA (reference sequence). CDR3 protein: CSASDGGRFGTDTQNF. The CDR3 DNA sequence: TGCAGTGCTAGTGACGGCGGAAGGTTTGGGACAGATACGCAGAATTTT.

Worth noting for this clonotype: An end of the junction differs from the germline gene, which may be a read error. J is TRBJ1-1 and V is TRBV28, with D perhaps matching TRBD1 (6 bases). CDR1 is MDHEN and CDR2 is SYDVKM in the germline V gene. The CDR3 is 14 residues long. The CDR3 sequence is CASGMTGGNTDAFF. CDR3 bases: TGTGCCAGCGGTATGACAGGTGGGAACACTGATGCTTTCTTT.

A note on this clonotype: Because it lacks the conserved phenylalanine or tryptophan at the end, this CDR3 is likely a read error. This rearrangement joins TRBV5-6 to TRBJ1-2; D remains unclear. In germline, CDR1 is SGHDT, CDR2 YYEEEE. The CDR3 totals 16 residues. In DNA form, the CDR3 reads TGTGTCTGCAGCCCCGAGGTGCTGATTACTAACTATGGCTACACCATC. Protein product: CVCSPEVLITNYGYTI.

At least ten counts were recorded for this clonotype. The chain combines TRBV4-1 with TRBJ1-2; TRBD1 might be the D (6 bases). The CDR3 sequence is 17 residues long. Germline CDR1 is MGHRA and CDR2 is YSYEKL. V was trimmed by 1 base and J by 2 bases, leaving 17 bases between them. The CDR3 DNA follows: TGCGCCAGCAGCCAAGCCTATTCGGGACACCTAAACTATGGCTACACCTTC. This encodes CASSQAYSGHLNYGYTF.

Comment on this clonotype: The junction departs from the called germline gene at one end, perhaps through a read error. V is TRBV12-3 or TRBV12-4 and J is TRBJ2-3; D gene unclear. The length of the CDR3 is 14 residues. The CDR3 DNA reads TGTGCCAGCGGGCCCCCTGTCCGCACAGATACCCAGTATTTT. Translation: CASGPPVRTDTQYF.

A word on this clonotype: Because it lacks the conserved phenylalanine or tryptophan at the end, this CDR3 is likely a read error. The chain uses TRBV20-1 and TRBJ1-5; 9 bases match TRBD1. The ends lost 6 bases at V and 3 bases at J; junction bases unmatched: 6. The CDR3 sequence is 14 residues long. CDR1 DFQATT and CDR2 SNEGSKA come from the germline V gene (reference sequence). The CDR3 DNA reads as TGCAGTGCAACCGGGACAGGGCCCAATCAGCCCCAGCATGTT. It translates to CSATGTGPNQPQHV.

This clonotype came up once. At one end the junction does not follow the germline gene, possibly because of a read error. V usage is TRBV5-6 and J usage is TRBJ2-7; 7 positions agree with TRBD2. Per germline, CDR1 SGHDT and CDR2 YYEEEE. This CDR3 spans 15 amino acids. The CDR3 spells CTSCPWRESIYEQYF. The DNA of the CDR3 is TGTACCAGCTGCCCTTGGCGGGAGTCGATTTACGAGCAGTACTTC. Full variable domain (outside the CDR3, taken from reference TRBV5-6 and TRBJ2-7): DAGVTQSPTHLIKTRGQQVTLRCSPKSGHDTVSWYQQALGQGPQFIFQYYEEEERQRGNFPDRFSGHQFPNYSSELNVNALLLGDSALYLCTSCPWRESIYEQYFGPGTRLTVT.

About this clonotype itself: The junction departs from the called germline gene at one end, perhaps through a read error. The chain is built from TRBV4-2 and TRBJ2-7; 10 nucleotides agree with TRBD2. The germline gives CDR1 LGHNA, CDR2 YNFKEQ. The CDR3 spans 22 residues. The CDR3 is CVSSQVFIRLLAGLPSSYEQYF. CDR3 sequence (DNA): TGTGTCAGCAGCCAAGTTTTCATTAGATTACTAGCGGGATTACCGAGCTCTTACGAGCAGTACTTC.

This clonotype was seen repeatedly, ten times or more. The chain recombines TRBV28 with TRBJ2-7; D may correspond to TRBD1 or TRBD2 (6 bases each). V was shortened by 9 bases and J by 0 bases, with 18 bases between the two germline ends. The V gene's germline CDR1 is MDHEN and CDR2 SYDVKM. The CDR3 sequence is 15 residues long. The CDR3, as DNA: TGTGCCAGTTCCTTAGGGGGAGGACTCTCCTACGAGCAGTACTTC. Encoded protein: CASSLGGGLSYEQYF.

The chain has TRBV4-1 and TRBJ1-5; tentatively, D is TRBD1 (5 bases). Germline CDR1 and CDR2: MGHRA and YSYEKL. Between the trimmed V and J ends, which lost 3 bases and 8 bases, there was a span of 14 bases. The CDR3 is 14 residues long. The CDR3 loop reads CASSHVGASKPQHF. CDR3 DNA: TGCGCCAGCAGCCATGTCGGGGCATCGAAGCCCCAGCATTTT.

This clonotype was detected only a few times. This may be a read error, as it is one base from a much larger clone. The chain couples TRBV20-1 to TRBJ2-7; 7 bases align to TRBD1. Germline CDR1 is DFQATT and CDR2 is SNEGSKA (reference sequence). This CDR3 has 13 residues. The V gene end was trimmed by 8 bases and the J gene end by 3 bases; junction bases not matched to a gene: 10. The CDR3: CSTEPGQYYEQYF. DNA of the CDR3: TGCAGTACAGAACCGGGACAGTACTACGAGCAGTACTTC.

Remarks on this clonotype: Given the absence of the conserved phenylalanine or tryptophan at the CDR3 end, a read error is likely. The CDR3 DNA sequence: TGTGCCAGCAGCACGGACAATTCGGATACGCAGTATCTT. Amino acid sequence: CASSTDNSDTQYL. The rearrangement links TRBV6-2 or TRBV6-3 to TRBJ2-3; TRBD1 is a possible D gene (5 bases). Germline loops: CDR1 MNHEY, CDR2 SVGEGT. This CDR3 is 13 amino acids long. V was cut by 6 bases and J by 6 bases, with 13 bases left in between.

The chain uses TRBV6-5 and TRBJ2-7; TRBD1 might be the D (6 bases). The V and J ends lost 7 bases and 1 base respectively, with 11 bases between them. The length of the CDR3 is 13 residues. CDR1 MNHEY and CDR2 SVGAGI come from the germline V gene. The CDR3 region is CASTKDSSYEQYF. The CDR3 nucleotides read TGTGCCAGCACTAAGGACAGTTCCTACGAGCAGTACTTC.

Details on this clonotype: Germline and junction disagree at one end, which may indicate a read error. The chain combines TRBV6-5 with TRBJ2-3; 10 bases line up with TRBD1. The CDR3 loop spans 15 amino acids. Germline V lookup: CDR1 MNHEY, CDR2 SVGAGI. CDR3 nucleotides: TGTACCAGCAGTTACGGGACAGGGGTTACAGATACGCTGTATTTT. It encodes CTSSYGTGVTDTLYF.

As for this clonotype: A junction end diverges from the germline sequence, so it may reflect a read error. The rearrangement uses TRBV12-3 or TRBV12-4 and TRBJ2-3, with a weak D call TRBD2 (5 bases). This CDR3 spans 14 amino acids. The CDR3 DNA is TGCGCCAGCGGCAGTTCGGCTAGCACATATACGCAGTATTTT. This sequence encodes CASGSSASTYTQYF.

Points on this clonotype: A much larger clone lies a single base off, so this may be a read error. The chain combines TRBV20-1 with TRBJ1-5, with unresolved D. V lost 7 bases, J lost 1 base, and 14 bases lay in between. The CDR3 consists of 14 residues. Per germline, CDR1 DFQATT and CDR2 SNEGSKA (reference sequence). CDR3 in DNA: TGCAGTGTTATAAACATGGGAAGCAATCAGCCCCAGCATTTT. Translation: CSVINMGSNQPQHF.

A note on this clonotype: One junction end does not reproduce the germline sequence, and a read error may be involved. The rearrangement joins TRBV5-1 to TRBJ2-7, with 7 bases that match TRBD2. CDR3 length: 15 amino acids. Germline CDR1 reads SGHRS; CDR2 reads YFSETQ. This CDR3 reads CAGSIRASGTYEQYF. The CDR3 nucleotides read TGCGCCGGCAGCATCCGGGCTAGCGGTACCTACGAGCAGTACTTC.

V and J are TRBV4-1 and TRBJ2-7; possibly TRBD2 for D (5 bases). Trimming took 5 bases from V and 7 from J, leaving 18 bases between them. Germline V gene data show CDR1 as MGHRA and CDR2 as YSYEKL. The CDR3 has 14 amino acids. Here the CDR3 DNA reads TGCGCCAGCAGCGAAAATCGGGCTAGCCTGGAGCAGTACTTC. Residues: CASSENRASLEQYF.

This rearrangement joins TRBV29-1 to TRBJ2-3; TRBD2 might be the D (5 bases). CDR3 length equals 12 residues. V was shortened by 8 bases and J by 6 bases, with 15 bases between the two germline ends. Per germline, CDR1 SQVTM and CDR2 ANQGSEA. For the CDR3, the DNA is TGCAGCATGGGCCGGGGTGAGGATACGCAGTATTTT. The encoded protein is CSMGRGEDTQYF.

The chain links TRBV12-3 or TRBV12-4 to TRBJ1-6, with a possible D match to TRBD1 (6 bases). V was pared by 6 bases and J by 9 bases, with 15 bases between. This CDR3 is built from 14 residues. CDR3 DNA: TGTGCCAGCAGCAAGGGGGGTCAGGGTTCACCCCTCCACTTT. This gives the protein CASSKGGQGSPLHF.

Regarding this clonotype: One end of the junction is discordant with germline, which a read error may explain. This sequence joins TRBV14 and TRBJ2-1; D possibly corresponds to TRBD2 (5 bases). Germline V lookup: CDR1 SGHDN, CDR2 FVKESK. This CDR3 is 13 amino acids long. DNA for the CDR3: TGTACCAGCGGCCCGAGAGGTAACAATGAGCAGTTCTTC. Its protein product is CTSGPRGNNEQFF.

Remarks on this clonotype: The junction does not match germline at one end; this may be a read error. The chain links TRBV6-5 to TRBJ1-2; TRBD1 matches 7 bases. Germline-derived CDR1 and CDR2 are MNHEY and SVGAGI. The CDR3 sequence is 13 residues long. CDR3 DNA sequence: TGTACCAGCAGACGACAGGGATCGGATGGCTACACCTTC. This encodes CTSRRQGSDGYTF.